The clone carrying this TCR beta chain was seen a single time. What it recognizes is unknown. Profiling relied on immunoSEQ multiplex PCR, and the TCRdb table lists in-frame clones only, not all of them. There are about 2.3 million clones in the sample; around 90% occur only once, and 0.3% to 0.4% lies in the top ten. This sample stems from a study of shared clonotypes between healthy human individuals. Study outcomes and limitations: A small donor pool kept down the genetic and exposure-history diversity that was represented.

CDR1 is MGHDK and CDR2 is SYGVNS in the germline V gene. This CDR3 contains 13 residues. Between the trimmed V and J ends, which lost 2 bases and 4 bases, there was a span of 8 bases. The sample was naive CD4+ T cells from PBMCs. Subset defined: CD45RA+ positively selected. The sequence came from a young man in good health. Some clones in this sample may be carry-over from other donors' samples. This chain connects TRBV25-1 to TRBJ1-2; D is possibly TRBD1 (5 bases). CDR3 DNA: TGTGCCAGCAGTGAAGGCAGGGTCTATGGCTACACCTTC. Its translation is CASSEGRVYGYTF.